These 18 T cell receptor beta chains were all obtained from the same sample, sequenced in a study of blood T cell repertoires in COVID-19. Profiled with immunoSEQ multiplex PCR; TCRdb holds only in-frame clones, not every one. This table holds 70,000 to 100,000 clones, around 89% found once. Sequenced sample: peripheral blood. These receptors were taken from a woman aged 80 or older with active COVID-19.

The V gene is TRBV27, the J gene TRBJ2-1; the match to TRBD2 covers 7 bases. After removal of 3 bases from V and 3 bases from J, the junction contained 5 bases not matched to a gene. Germline V gene lookup returns CDR1 MNHEY and CDR2 SMNVEV (reference sequence). The CDR3 consists of 15 residues. CDR3 nucleotides: TGTGCCAGCAGTTTCCGGGGGGTCAACTACAATGAGCAGTTCTTC. As protein: CASSFRGVNYNEQFF.

The gene calls are TRBV5-6 and TRBJ1-1; D uncertain. Germline V gives CDR1 SGHDT, CDR2 YYEEEE. CDR3 length: 14 residues. Trimming removed 2 bases at V and 10 bases at J, with 18 bases between. The DNA for the CDR3 is TGTGCCAGCAGCTTTATCACCTCGGGGTCGGTAGCTTTCTTT. This gives the protein CASSFITSGSVAFF.

For the CDR3, the DNA is TGTGCCAGTAGTATAATCGGTGAGACAGTCCTGGACACCTTC. Residues: CASSIIGETVLDTF. The gene calls are TRBV19 and TRBJ1-2; tentatively, D is TRBD1 (5 bases). This CDR3 comprises 14 residues. Trimming removed 2 bases at V and 12 bases at J, with 19 bases between. CDR1 LNHDA and CDR2 SQIVND come from the germline V gene (reference sequence). The full variable domain, in which reference TRBV19 and TRBJ1-2 provide the parts outside the CDR3, is DGGITQSPKYLFRKEGQNVTLSCEQNLNHDAMYWYRQDPGQGLRLIYYSQIVNDFQKGDIAEGYSVSREKKESFPLTVTSAQKNPTAFYLCASSIIGETVLDTFGSGTRLTVV.

V usage is TRBV29-1 and J usage is TRBJ2-1; TRBD2 matches at 14 bases. CDR1 and CDR2 from the germline V gene are SQVTM and ANQGSEA. The junction had 6 bases not matched to a gene; V was cut back by 8 bases and J by 9 bases. This CDR3 comprises 13 residues. In DNA, the CDR3 is TGCAGCCCGGGACTAGCGGGAGACGGTGAGCAGTTCTTC. Translating gives CSPGLAGDGEQFF.

The rearrangement uses TRBV9 and TRBJ1-2, with 7 bases matching TRBD1. J gave up 4 bases and V 4 bases, and 10 bases lay outside the gene matches. Germline CDR1 SGDLS, CDR2 YYNGEE. CDR3 size: 15 residues. The CDR3 reads CASSPADRVFYGYTF. DNA of the CDR3: TGTGCCAGCAGCCCGGCAGACAGGGTTTTCTATGGCTACACCTTC.

The chain has TRBV18 and TRBJ2-1, with TRBD1 as a possible D gene (5 bases). This CDR3 contains 16 residues. The V and J ends lost 2 bases and 6 bases respectively, with 17 bases between them. Per the germline V gene, CDR1 is KGHSH and CDR2 is LQKENI. The chain's CDR3 is CASSPKTSPGSNEQFF. The CDR3 DNA sequence: TGTGCCAGCTCACCAAAAACATCTCCAGGGTCCAATGAGCAGTTCTTC.

The CDR3 region has the DNA TGTGCCAGCTCACCCGGGACTAGCGTGACAGATACGCAGTATTTT. Amino acid sequence: CASSPGTSVTDTQYF. The chain couples TRBV18 to TRBJ2-3; TRBD2 matches at 10 bases. The germline V gene has CDR1 KGHSH and CDR2 LQKENI. The J segment lost 3 bases and the V segment lost 3 bases, leaving 3 bases of the junction unmatched. CDR3 length equals 15 residues.

V usage is TRBV6-5 and J usage is TRBJ1-4; weak D call: TRBD1 (6 bases). Between the trimmed V and J ends, which lost 4 bases and 5 bases, there was a span of 14 bases. CDR3 size: 15 residues. CDR1 MNHEY and CDR2 SVGAGI come from the germline V gene. CDR3 amino acids: CASSSATGTNEKLFF. The CDR3 DNA follows: TGTGCCAGCAGTTCCGCCACAGGGACAAATGAAAAACTGTTTTTT.

Only a few counts were recorded for this clone. The chain employs TRBV27 and TRBJ1-6; 7 bases align to TRBD1. The CDR3 has 15 residues. With V trimmed by 5 bases and J by 4 bases, 5 bases remained unmatched. Germline V gene lookup returns CDR1 MNHEY and CDR2 SMNVEV (reference sequence). The CDR3 coding sequence is TGTGCCAGCAGTCTAAGGGGGCTTTATAATTCACCCCTCCACTTT. Residues: CASSLRGLYNSPLHF.

The rearrangement links TRBV7-2 to TRBJ2-1; 8 nucleotides agree with TRBD1. Germline V lookup: CDR1 SGHTA, CDR2 FQGNSA. The CDR3 sequence is 16 residues long. J gave up 2 bases and V 3 bases, and 6 bases lay outside the gene matches. As DNA, the CDR3 is TGTGCCAGCAGCTTCGCCGGACAGGGTCCCTACAATGAGCAGTTCTTC. This translates into CASSFAGQGPYNEQFF.

This clone was observed a few times. This sequence joins TRBV7-7 and TRBJ1-4, with a tentative D call TRBD1 (5 bases). V dropped 5 bases and J dropped 5 bases, with 15 bases sitting between them. Germline CDR1 reads SSHAT; CDR2 reads FNYEAQ (reference sequence). The CDR3 runs to 15 residues. The CDR3 protein is CASSKGAASNEKLFF. The DNA of the CDR3 is TGTGCCAGCAGCAAAGGGGCAGCTTCCAATGAAAAACTGTTTTTT.

The chain joins TRBV4-2 to TRBJ2-3; TRBD2 matches 10 bases. The trim removed 0 bases at V and 7 bases at J, leaving 10 bases unmatched. This CDR3 is 17 amino acids long. CDR1 LGHNA and CDR2 YNFKEQ come from the germline V gene. In DNA, the CDR3 is TGTGCCAGCAGCCAAGAATGGGCTAGCGGGAGCGCATATACGCAGTATTTT. Its translation: CASSQEWASGSAYTQYF.

The chain recombines TRBV7-8 with TRBJ2-7; 14 bases fit TRBD2. The ends lost 0 bases at V and 4 bases at J; junction bases unmatched: 2. Germline CDR1 and CDR2: SGHVS and FQNEAQ. There are 16 residues in the CDR3. The CDR3: CASSLAGLAGVYEQYF. The CDR3 DNA sequence: TGTGCCAGCAGCTTAGCGGGACTAGCGGGAGTTTACGAGCAGTACTTC.

The chain combines TRBV6-1 with TRBJ2-4; D remains unclear. V dropped 2 bases and J dropped 7 bases, with 9 bases sitting between them. Germline V gene data show CDR1 as MNHNS and CDR2 as SASEGT. This CDR3 contains 13 residues. The CDR3 spells CASSESRTNIQYF. CDR3 bases: TGTGCCAGCAGTGAATCTAGAACGAACATTCAGTACTTC.

The chain uses TRBV19 and TRBJ2-3, with D perhaps matching TRBD1 (6 bases). CDR3 length: 16 amino acids. Germline-derived CDR1 and CDR2 are LNHDA and SQIVND (reference sequence). Trimming shortened V by 5 bases and J by 0 bases, and 15 bases separated the two germline ends. The CDR3 spells CASSLRQAPSTDTQYF. CDR3 nucleotides: TGTGCCAGTAGTCTAAGACAGGCTCCTAGCACAGATACGCAGTATTTT.

This clone occurred once. CDR3 nucleotides: TGTGCCAGCAGAACCGGGACTAGCGGGATCTGGAAGTCAGGCGAGCAGTACTTC. Translating gives CASRTGTSGIWKSGEQYF. The gene calls are TRBV28 and TRBJ2-7; the match to TRBD2 covers 13 bases. Germline CDR1 is MDHEN and CDR2 is SYDVKM. The CDR3 length is 18 residues. V shed 6 bases, J shed 6 bases, and the junction held 17 bases outside the gene matches.

The V call is TRBV5-1, the J call TRBJ1-2; D ambiguous. The germline V gene encodes CDR1 SGHRS and CDR2 YFSETQ. The CDR3 spans 13 residues. The V end was cut by 0 bases, the J end by 6 bases, with 9 bases between. The CDR3 coding sequence is TGCGCCAGCAGCTTGGGCGACGCGGATGGCTACACCTTC. Its protein product is CASSLGDADGYTF.

The CDR3 spells CASSKGTSGKGQETQYF. The DNA of the CDR3 is TGTGCCAGCAGCAAGGGGACTAGCGGGAAGGGACAAGAGACCCAGTACTTC. The rearrangement links TRBV11-3 to TRBJ2-5; 13 bases align to TRBD2. The CDR3 contains 17 residues. V shed 5 bases, J shed 2 bases, and the junction held 8 bases outside the gene matches. Germline V lookup: CDR1 SGHNT, CDR2 YENEEA.